This TCR beta chain was captured by sequencing in a study of cytomegalovirus exposure and HLA in healthy donors. The PCR had 60 Vbeta and 13 Jbeta primers. Some clones are missing from TCRdb's copy, which holds only in-frame ones; the method was immunoSEQ multiplex PCR. This sample has 100,000 to 150,000 clones, with approximately 87% found just once. Deletions cut 0 bases from V and 2 bases from J, with 8 bases between. The CDR3 has 16 residues. The germline V gene encodes CDR1 LGHNA and CDR2 YSLEER. The receptor comes from a woman in her 30s in good health and CMV-seronegative. The V and J genes are TRBV4-3 and TRBJ2-6; D gene unclear. Sequencing input: PBMCs. The CDR3 region is CASSQDSKPGANVLTF. CDR3 bases: TGCGCCAGCAGCCAAGACTCTAAGCCTGGGGCCAACGTCCTGACTTTC.